These T cell receptor beta chains were read from a single sample in a study of CD8 T cells in ankylosing spondylitis. Each CDR3 protein is one row after TCRdb ran MiXCR on the 5' RACE reads. Here the sample spans 750,000 to 850,000 distinct CDR3 sequences, around 11% being singletons. Sequences were obtained from blood, either unsorted or a sorted T cell fraction (not recorded which). All receptors come from a male donor with ankylosing spondylitis. Each CDR3 is given with its conserved first and last residue. D genes are given only for firm matches. Only some rows state a clone size, as once, few, many or a class for expanded clones.

v_call	j_call	clone_size	d_call	cdr3_aa	cdr3_nt
TRBV20-1	TRBJ2-2	.	.	CSAREGGITGELFF	TGCAGTGCTAGAGAGGGAGGTATCACCGGGGAGCTGTTTTTT
TRBV6-2/TRBV6-3	TRBJ1-1	many	.	CASIPTGGSEAFF	TGTGCCAGCATTCCAACAGGTGGATCTGAAGCTTTCTTT
TRBV7-6	TRBJ2-1	few	TRBD2	CASSSFGGTSGSLGQFF	TGTGCCAGCAGCTCTTTTGGGGGGACTAGCGGGAGTCTTGGGCAGTTCTTC
TRBV20-1	TRBJ2-7	few	.	CSARGQRAYEQYF	TGCAGTGCTAGAGGTCAAAGGGCCTACGAGCAGTACTTC
TRBV28	TRBJ1-3	many	.	CASSYETRAGNTIYF	TGTGCCAGCAGCTATGAGACTCGTGCTGGAAACACCATATATTTT
TRBV9	TRBJ2-5	.	.	CASSVAGIREETQYF	TGTGCCAGCAGCGTGGCCGGAATACGGGAAGAGACCCAGTACTTC
TRBV28	TRBJ2-7	.	.	CASRRTSSYEQYF	TGTGCCAGCAGGCGGACTTCCTCCTACGAGCAGTACTTC
TRBV25-1	TRBJ1-3	.	.	CASSEYEKGTGNTIYF	TGTGCCAGCAGTGAATACGAGAAGGGGACTGGAAACACCATATATTTT
TRBV7-2	TRBJ1-1	few	TRBD1	CASSLVGRGAEAFF	TGTGCCAGCAGCTTAGTGGGCAGGGGGGCTGAAGCTTTCTTT
TRBV9	TRBJ1-6	.	.	CASSALLGNSPLHF	TGTGCCAGCAGCGCGTTACTGGGGAATTCACCCCTCCACTTT
TRBV24-1	TRBJ2-1	few	TRBD1	CATKGAGSYNEQFF	TGTGCCACCAAGGGGGCAGGTTCCTACAATGAGCAGTTCTTC
TRBV10-1	TRBJ2-1	few	TRBD2	CASSDRLAGYNEQFF	TGCGCCAGCAGTGATCGACTAGCGGGATACAATGAGCAGTTCTTC
TRBV5-1	TRBJ1-2	.	TRBD1	CASSTGQSFNYGYTF	TGCGCCAGCAGCACGGGACAGTCTTTTAACTATGGCTACACCTTC
TRBV11-1	TRBJ2-1	.	TRBD1	CATVDRIYNEQFF	TGTGCCACAGTGGACAGGATCTACAATGAGCAGTTCTTC
TRBV5-1	TRBJ2-7	many	TRBD1	CASTGDRGRNEQYF	TGCGCCAGCACTGGGGACAGGGGGCGCAACGAGCAGTACTTC
TRBV20-1	TRBJ1-6	few	.	CSASSISSYNSPLHF	TGCAGTGCTTCCTCGATAAGCTCCTATAATTCACCCCTCCACTTT
TRBV20-1	TRBJ2-1	many	TRBD2	CSARGTSGSSFNEQFF	TGCAGTGCTAGGGGGACTAGCGGGAGTTCTTTCAATGAGCAGTTCTTC
TRBV19	TRBJ1-6	.	TRBD1	CASSLGTGGNSPLHF	TGTGCCAGTAGTCTGGGGACAGGGGGCAATTCACCCCTCCACTTT
TRBV4-3	TRBJ1-2	few	.	CASSQDRPAYGYTF	TGCGCCAGCAGCCAAGATAGGCCTGCCTATGGCTACACCTTC
TRBV28	TRBJ2-7	few	.	CASSTGGGFYEQYF	TGTGCCAGCAGCACAGGGGGAGGGTTCTACGAGCAGTACTTC
TRBV20-1	TRBJ1-3	.	.	CSARKGNTIYF	TGCAGTGCTAGAAAAGGAAACACCATATATTTT
TRBV5-1	TRBJ1-6	few	.	CASMIAGDSPLHF	TGCGCCAGCATGATTGCTGGGGATTCACCCCTCCACTTT
TRBV6-1	TRBJ1-2	many	.	CASSPVGLYGYTF	TGTGCCAGCAGCCCCGTGGGCCTCTATGGCTACACCTTC
TRBV5-1	TRBJ2-5	once	.	CASSSPRQETQYF	TGCGCCAGCAGCTCCCCCCGACAAGAGACCCAGTACTTC
TRBV7-9	TRBJ2-5	.	TRBD2	CASSSRLGGKLETQYF	TGTGCCAGCAGCTCACGACTCGGGGGGAAGCTGGAGACCCAGTACTTC
TRBV18	TRBJ1-5	few	TRBD1	CASSRATGEPQHF	TGTGCCAGCTCAAGGGCGACAGGGGAACCCCAGCATTTT
TRBV20-1	TRBJ1-1	many	.	CSAGLGLMNTEAFF	TGCAGTGCCGGATTGGGACTGATGAACACTGAAGCTTTCTTT
TRBV7-2	TRBJ2-4	few	TRBD1	CASSFGQGEGNIQYF	TGTGCCAGCAGCTTCGGACAGGGTGAGGGAAACATTCAGTACTTC
TRBV20-1	TRBJ1-4	many	.	CSVGKPNEKLFF	TGCAGTGTAGGAAAGCCTAATGAAAAACTGTTTTTT
TRBV5-1	TRBJ1-1	.	.	CASSWQGPVNTEAFF	TGCGCCAGCAGCTGGCAGGGCCCCGTGAACACTGAAGCTTTCTTT
TRBV20-1	TRBJ2-6	.	.	CSARAPLGAKDSGANVLTF	TGCAGTGCTAGAGCTCCCCTGGGGGCGAAGGACTCTGGGGCCAACGTCCTGACTTTC
TRBV20-1	TRBJ1-2	many	.	CIMPGSYGYTF	TGCATTATGCCGGGCAGCTATGGCTACACCTTC
TRBV7-9	TRBJ2-7	few	.	CASSLDFRYEQYF	TGTGCCAGCAGCTTAGATTTTAGGTACGAGCAGTACTTC
TRBV18	TRBJ2-5	few	.	CASSPSSNRETQYF	TGTGCCAGCTCACCTTCAAGCAATCGGGAGACCCAGTACTTC
TRBV29-1	TRBJ2-5	many	.	CSVDRNQETQYF	TGCAGCGTTGACCGAAACCAAGAGACCCAGTACTTC
TRBV9	TRBJ1-5	.	TRBD1	CASSPRDREIQPQHF	TGTGCCAGCAGCCCCCGGGACAGGGAGATTCAGCCCCAGCATTTT
TRBV4-3	TRBJ1-2	many	.	CASSQEVQNYGYTF	TGCGCCAGCAGCCAAGAGGTCCAGAACTATGGCTACACCTTC
TRBV7-3	TRBJ2-1	few	.	CASSNRRSSYNEQFF	TGTGCCAGCAGCAACCGCAGGAGCTCCTACAATGAGCAGTTCTTC
TRBV12-3/TRBV12-4	TRBJ2-1	.	.	CASSRAIGMEVENEQFF	TGTGCCAGCAGTCGCGCGATCGGGATGGAGGTGGAGAATGAGCAGTTCTTC
TRBV2	TRBJ2-7	few	.	CASSGSGSEQYF	TGTGCCAGCAGTGGGTCGGGGTCCGAGCAGTACTTC
TRBV5-1	TRBJ1-2	many	.	CASSGSALGYGYTF	TGCGCCAGCAGCGGGTCGGCTCTGGGCTATGGCTACACCTTC
TRBV6-5	TRBJ2-7	.	TRBD2	CASSYLAGSYEQYF	TGTGCCAGCAGTTACTTAGCGGGATCCTACGAGCAGTACTTC
TRBV13	TRBJ2-7	.	TRBD1	CASKEDRGAYEQYF	TGTGCCAGCAAAGAGGACAGGGGCGCCTACGAGCAGTACTTC
TRBV20-1	TRBJ2-3	.	.	CRAGSNRVASTDTQYF	TGCCGTGCCGGGAGCAACAGGGTAGCATCCACAGATACGCAGTATTTT
TRBV20-1	TRBJ2-1	.	.	CSARIRGLTGQFF	TGCAGTGCTAGAATCCGGGGTCTTACGGGGCAGTTCTTC